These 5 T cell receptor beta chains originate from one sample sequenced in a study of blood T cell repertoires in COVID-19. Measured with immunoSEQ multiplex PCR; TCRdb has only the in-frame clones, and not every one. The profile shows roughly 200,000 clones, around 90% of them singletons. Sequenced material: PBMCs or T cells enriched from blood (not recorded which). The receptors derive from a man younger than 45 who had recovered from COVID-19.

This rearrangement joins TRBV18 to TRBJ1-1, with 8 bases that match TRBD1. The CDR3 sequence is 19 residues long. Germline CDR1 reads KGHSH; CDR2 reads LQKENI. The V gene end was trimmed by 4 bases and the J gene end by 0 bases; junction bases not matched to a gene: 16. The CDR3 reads CASSQYPQGAQSVNTEAFF. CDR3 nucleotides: TGTGCCAGCTCACAGTACCCTCAGGGGGCGCAAAGTGTGAACACTGAAGCTTTCTTT.

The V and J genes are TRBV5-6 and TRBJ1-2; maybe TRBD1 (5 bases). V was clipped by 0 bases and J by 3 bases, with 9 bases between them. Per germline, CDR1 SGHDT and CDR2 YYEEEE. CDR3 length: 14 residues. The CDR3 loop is CASSLGGGDYGYTF. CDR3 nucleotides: TGTGCCAGCAGCTTGGGCGGGGGGGACTATGGCTACACCTTC.

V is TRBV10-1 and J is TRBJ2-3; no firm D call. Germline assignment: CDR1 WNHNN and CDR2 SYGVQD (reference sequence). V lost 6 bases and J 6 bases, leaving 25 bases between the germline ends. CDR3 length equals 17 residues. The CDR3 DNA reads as TGCGCCAGCAGACTACCCTGGGTTTTCCCCTACGGCGATACGCAGTATTTT. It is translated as CASRLPWVFPYGDTQYF.

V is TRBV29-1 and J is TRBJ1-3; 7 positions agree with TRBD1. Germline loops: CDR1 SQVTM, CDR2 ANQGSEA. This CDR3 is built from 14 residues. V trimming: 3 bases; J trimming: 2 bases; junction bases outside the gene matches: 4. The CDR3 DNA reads TGCAGCGTTGATAGCGGACAGGCTGGAAACACCATATATTTT. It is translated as CSVDSGQAGNTIYF.

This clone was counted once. The CDR3 region is CASSVGGRSSYNSPLHF. The CDR3 coding sequence is TGTGCCAGCAGCGTGGGGGGACGGAGCTCCTATAATTCACCCCTCCACTTT. V is TRBV9 and J is TRBJ1-6; TRBD1 is a possible D gene (5 bases). CDR3 size: 17 residues. In germline, CDR1 is SGDLS, CDR2 YYNGEE. V lost 2 bases, J lost 0 bases, and 12 bases lay in between.